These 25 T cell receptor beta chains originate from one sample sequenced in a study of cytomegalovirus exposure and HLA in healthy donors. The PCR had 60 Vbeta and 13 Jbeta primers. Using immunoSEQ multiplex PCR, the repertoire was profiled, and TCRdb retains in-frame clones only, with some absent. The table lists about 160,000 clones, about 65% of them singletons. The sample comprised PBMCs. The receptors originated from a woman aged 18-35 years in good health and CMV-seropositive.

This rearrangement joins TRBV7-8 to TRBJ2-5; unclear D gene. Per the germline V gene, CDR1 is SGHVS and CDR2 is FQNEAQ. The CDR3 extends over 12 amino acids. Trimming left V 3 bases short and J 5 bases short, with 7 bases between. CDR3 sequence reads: CASSFPAETQYF. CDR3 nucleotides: TGTGCCAGCAGCTTCCCAGCGGAGACCCAGTACTTC.

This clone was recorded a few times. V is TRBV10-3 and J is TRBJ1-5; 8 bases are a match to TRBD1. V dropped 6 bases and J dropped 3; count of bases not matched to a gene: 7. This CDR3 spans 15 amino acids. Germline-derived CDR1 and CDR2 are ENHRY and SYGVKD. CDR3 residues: CAISGGQGNNQPQHF. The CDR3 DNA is TGTGCCATCAGCGGAGGACAGGGCAACAATCAGCCCCAGCATTTT.

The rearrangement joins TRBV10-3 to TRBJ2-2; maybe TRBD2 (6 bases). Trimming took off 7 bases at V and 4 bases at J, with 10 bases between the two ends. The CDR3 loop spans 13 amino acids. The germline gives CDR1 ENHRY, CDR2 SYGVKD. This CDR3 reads CAITDGGTGELFF. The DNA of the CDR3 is TGTGCCATCACCGACGGGGGCACCGGGGAGCTGTTTTTT.

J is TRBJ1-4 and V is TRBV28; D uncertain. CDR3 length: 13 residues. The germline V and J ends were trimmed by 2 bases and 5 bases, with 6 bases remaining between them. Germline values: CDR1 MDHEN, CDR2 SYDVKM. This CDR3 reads CASSLAGNEKLFF. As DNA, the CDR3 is TGTGCCAGCAGTTTAGCCGGGAATGAAAAACTGTTTTTT. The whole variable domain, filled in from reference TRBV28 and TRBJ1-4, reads DVKVTQSSRYLVKRTGEKVFLECVQDMDHENMFWYRQDPGLGLRLIYFSYDVKMKEKGDIPEGYSVSREKKERFSLILESASTNQTSMYLCASSLAGNEKLFFGSGTQLSVL.

The CDR3 loop is CASSLPDRNTEAFF. The CDR3, as DNA: TGTGCCAGCTCACTCCCCGACAGGAACACTGAAGCTTTCTTT. The chain combines TRBV18 with TRBJ1-1, with D possibly TRBD1 on 5 matching bases. This CDR3 comprises 14 residues. The V end lost 4 bases, the J end lost 1 base, and 10 bases lay between the germline ends. CDR1 and CDR2 (germline): KGHSH, LQKENI.

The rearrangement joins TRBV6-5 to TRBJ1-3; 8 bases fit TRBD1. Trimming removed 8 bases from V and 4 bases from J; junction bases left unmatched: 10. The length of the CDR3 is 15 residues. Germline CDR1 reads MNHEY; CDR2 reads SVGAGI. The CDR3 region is CASYPHDRGGNTIYF. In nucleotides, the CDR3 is TGTGCCAGCTACCCCCACGACAGGGGAGGAAACACCATATATTTT.

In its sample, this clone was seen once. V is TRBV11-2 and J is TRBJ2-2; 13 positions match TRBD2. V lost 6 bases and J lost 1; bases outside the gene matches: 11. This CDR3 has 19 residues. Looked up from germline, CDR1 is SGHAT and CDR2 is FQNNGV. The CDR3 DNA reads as TGTGCCAGCAGTCGACACTCGACTAGCGGGGGGTTGAACACCGGGGAGCTGTTTTTT. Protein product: CASSRHSTSGGLNTGELFF.

The CDR3 reads CASTINSNQPQHF. CDR3 coding DNA: TGTGCCAGCACCATCAATAGCAATCAGCCCCAGCATTTT. This rearrangement joins TRBV27 to TRBJ1-5, with D unresolved. The germline CDR1 and CDR2 sequences are MNHEY and SMNVEV (reference sequence). CDR3 size: 13 residues. The V end was cut by 7 bases, the J end by 0 bases, with 7 bases between.

Written as DNA, the CDR3 is TGTGCCAGCAGCCCCTCGCGGACTAGCGGAACCTACGAGCAGTACTTC. Translated, it gives CASSPSRTSGTYEQYF. The chain employs TRBV11-2 and TRBJ2-7; 10 positions match TRBD2. Germline V gene lookup returns CDR1 SGHAT and CDR2 FQNNGV. After removal of 5 bases from V and 2 bases from J, the junction contained 9 bases not matched to a gene. The length of the CDR3 is 16 residues.

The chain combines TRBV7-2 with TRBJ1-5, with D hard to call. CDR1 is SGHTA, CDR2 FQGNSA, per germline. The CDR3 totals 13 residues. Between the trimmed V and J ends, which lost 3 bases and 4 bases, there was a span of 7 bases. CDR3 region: CASSFNRNQPQHF. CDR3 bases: TGTGCCAGCAGCTTCAATAGAAATCAGCCCCAGCATTTT. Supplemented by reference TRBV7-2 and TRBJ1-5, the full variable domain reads GAGVSQSPSNKVTEKGKDVELRCDPISGHTALYWYRQSLGQGLEFLIYFQGNSAPDKSGLPSDRFSAERTGGSVSTLTIQRTQQEDSAVYLCASSFNRNQPQHFGDGTRLSIL.

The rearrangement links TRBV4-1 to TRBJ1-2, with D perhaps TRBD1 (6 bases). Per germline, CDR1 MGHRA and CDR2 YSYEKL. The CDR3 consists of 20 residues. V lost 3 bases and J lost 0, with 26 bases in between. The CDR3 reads CASSHSRTTGKTTTNYGYTF. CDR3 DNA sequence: TGCGCCAGCAGCCATTCCCGAACGACAGGCAAAACAACGACTAACTATGGCTACACCTTC.

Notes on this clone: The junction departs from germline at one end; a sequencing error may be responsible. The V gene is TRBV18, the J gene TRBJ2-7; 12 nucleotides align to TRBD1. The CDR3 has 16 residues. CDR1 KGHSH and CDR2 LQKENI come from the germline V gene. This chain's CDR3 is CASSPMGPGTGGEVDF. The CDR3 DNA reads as TGTGCCAGCTCACCGATGGGGCCCGGGACAGGGGGCGAAGTGGACTTC. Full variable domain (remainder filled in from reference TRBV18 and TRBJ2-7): NAGVMQNPRHLVRRRGQEARLRCSPMKGHSHVYWYRQLPEEGLKFMVYLQKENIIDESGMPKERFSAEFPKEGPSILRIQQVVRGDSAAYFCASSPMGPGTGGEVDFGPGTRLTVT.

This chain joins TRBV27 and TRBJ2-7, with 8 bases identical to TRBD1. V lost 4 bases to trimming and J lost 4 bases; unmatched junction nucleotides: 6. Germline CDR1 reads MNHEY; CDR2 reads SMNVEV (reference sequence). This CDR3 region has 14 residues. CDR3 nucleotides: TGTGCCAGCAGTTCCTGGACAGGGAAGTACGAGCAGTACTTC. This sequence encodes CASSSWTGKYEQYF.

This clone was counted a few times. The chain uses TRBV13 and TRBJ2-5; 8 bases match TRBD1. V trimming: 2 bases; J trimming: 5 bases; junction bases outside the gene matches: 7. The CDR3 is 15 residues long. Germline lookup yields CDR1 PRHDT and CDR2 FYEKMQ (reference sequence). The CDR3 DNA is TGTGCCAGCAGCTTACGCAGGGGGCTCGGGGAGACCCAGTACTTC. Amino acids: CASSLRRGLGETQYF.

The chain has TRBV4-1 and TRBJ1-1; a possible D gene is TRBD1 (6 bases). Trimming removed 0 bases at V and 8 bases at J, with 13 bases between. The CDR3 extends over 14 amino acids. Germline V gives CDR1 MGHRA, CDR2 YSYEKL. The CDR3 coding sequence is TGCGCCAGCAGCCAAGATAATCGACAGGTAGAAGCTTTCTTT. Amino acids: CASSQDNRQVEAFF.

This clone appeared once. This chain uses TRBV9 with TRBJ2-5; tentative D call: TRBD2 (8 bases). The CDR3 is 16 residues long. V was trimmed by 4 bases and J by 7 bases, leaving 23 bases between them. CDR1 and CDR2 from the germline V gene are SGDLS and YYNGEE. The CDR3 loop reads CASSLQRGLGGGTQYF. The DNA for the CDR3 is TGTGCCAGCAGCCTCCAGAGGGGACTAGGGGGCGGGACCCAGTACTTC.

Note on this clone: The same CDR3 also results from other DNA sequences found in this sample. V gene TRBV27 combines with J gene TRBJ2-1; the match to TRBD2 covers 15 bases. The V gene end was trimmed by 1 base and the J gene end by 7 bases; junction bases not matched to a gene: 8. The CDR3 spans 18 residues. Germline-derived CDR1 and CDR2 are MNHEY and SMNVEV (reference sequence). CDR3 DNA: TGTGCCAGCAGTTTATTGCCCGGGACTAGCGGGAGGAGAAATGAGCAGTTCTTC. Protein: CASSLLPGTSGRRNEQFF.

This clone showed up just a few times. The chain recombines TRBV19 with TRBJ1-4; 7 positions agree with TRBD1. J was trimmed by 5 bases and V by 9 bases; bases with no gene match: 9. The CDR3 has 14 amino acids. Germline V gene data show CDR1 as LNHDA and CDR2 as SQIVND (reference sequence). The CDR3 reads CASSGDSLNEKLFF. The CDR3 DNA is TGTGCCAGCAGTGGGGACAGCTTAAATGAAAAACTGTTTTTT.

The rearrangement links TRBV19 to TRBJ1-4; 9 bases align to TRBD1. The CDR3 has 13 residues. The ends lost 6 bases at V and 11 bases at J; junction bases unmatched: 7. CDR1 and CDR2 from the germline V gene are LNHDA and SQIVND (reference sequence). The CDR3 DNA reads TGTGCCAGTAGGCGGACAGGGGTGCAGAAACTGTTTTTT. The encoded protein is CASRRTGVQKLFF.

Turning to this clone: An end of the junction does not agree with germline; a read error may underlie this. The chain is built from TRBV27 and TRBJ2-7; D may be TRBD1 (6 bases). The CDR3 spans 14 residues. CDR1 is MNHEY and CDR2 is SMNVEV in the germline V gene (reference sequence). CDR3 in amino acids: CASSLSGTFYEQYF. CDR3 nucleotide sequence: TGTGCCAGCAGCTTATCCGGGACATTCTACGAGCAGTACTTC.

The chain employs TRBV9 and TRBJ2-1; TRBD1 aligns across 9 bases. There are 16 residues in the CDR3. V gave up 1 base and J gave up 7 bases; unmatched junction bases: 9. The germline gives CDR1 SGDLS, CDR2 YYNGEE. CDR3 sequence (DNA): TGTGCCAGCAGCGTATTAGGACAGGGGAAGAAGAATGAGCAGTTCTTC. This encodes CASSVLGQGKKNEQFF.

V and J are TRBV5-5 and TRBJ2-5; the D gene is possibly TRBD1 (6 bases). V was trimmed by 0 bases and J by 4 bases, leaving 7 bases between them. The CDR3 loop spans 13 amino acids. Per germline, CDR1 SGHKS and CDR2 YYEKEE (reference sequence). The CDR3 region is CASSLGRGETQYF. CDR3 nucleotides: TGTGCCAGCAGCTTGGGCAGGGGAGAGACCCAGTACTTC.

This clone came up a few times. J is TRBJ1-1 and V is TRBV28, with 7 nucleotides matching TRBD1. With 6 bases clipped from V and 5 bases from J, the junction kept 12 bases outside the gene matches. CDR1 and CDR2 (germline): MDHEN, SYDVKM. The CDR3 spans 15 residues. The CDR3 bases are TGTGCCAGCAGCTTACCTACAGGGGCGGGAACTGAAGCTTTCTTT. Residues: CASSLPTGAGTEAFF.

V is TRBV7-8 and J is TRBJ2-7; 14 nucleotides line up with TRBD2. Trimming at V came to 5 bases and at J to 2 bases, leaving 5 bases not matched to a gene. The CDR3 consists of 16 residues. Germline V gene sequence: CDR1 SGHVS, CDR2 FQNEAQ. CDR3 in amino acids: CASSARLAGGTYEQYF. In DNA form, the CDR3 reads TGTGCCAGCAGCGCCCGACTAGCGGGGGGGACCTACGAGCAGTACTTC.

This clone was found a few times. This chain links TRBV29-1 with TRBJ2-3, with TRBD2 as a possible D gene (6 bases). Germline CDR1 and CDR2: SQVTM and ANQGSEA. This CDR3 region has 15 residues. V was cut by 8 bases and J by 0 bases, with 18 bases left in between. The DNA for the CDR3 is TGCAGCATAGTCGGGGGACGGACTAGCACAGATACGCAGTATTTT. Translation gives CSIVGGRTSTDTQYF.